The 32 T cell receptor beta chains reported below all come from one sample, sequenced in a study of CD8+ T cells in alopecia areata. The authors extracted RNA and reverse transcribed it into cDNA as the sequencing template. Assay: immunoSEQ multiplex PCR; the TCRdb copy retains only in-frame clones and omits some. The data show about 110,000 clones, approximately 60% seen once. The sequenced sample was CD8+ T cells sorted from blood. The receptors were gathered from a human donor in good health.

The chain combines TRBV7-9 with TRBJ2-5, with TRBD2 matching 8 bases. The germline V gene has CDR1 SEHNR and CDR2 FQNEAQ (reference sequence). CDR3 length equals 15 residues. Unmatched junction bases numbered 6, after V lost 3 bases and J lost 3 bases. In nucleotides, the CDR3 is TGTGCCAGCAGCTTCTCCGGGACTAGAAAAGAGACCCAGTACTTC. It translates to CASSFSGTRKETQYF.

This clone occurred a few times. The chain has TRBV11-2 and TRBJ2-7; either TRBD1 or TRBD2 may supply D (5 bases each). The V end was cut by 8 bases, the J end by 3 bases, with 11 bases between. Per the germline V gene, CDR1 is SGHAT and CDR2 is FQNNGV. This CDR3 is built from 12 residues. The CDR3 nucleotides are TGTGCCAGCGAGAGGGGTTACTACGAGCAGTACTTC. This encodes CASERGYYEQYF.

The gene calls are TRBV29-1 and TRBJ1-1; D is possibly TRBD1 (6 bases). This CDR3 contains 14 residues. The germline gives CDR1 SQVTM, CDR2 ANQGSEA. With 6 bases removed from V and 4 bases from J, the gap between germline ends came to 18 bases. DNA for the CDR3: TGCAGCGTCGGGTCCGTTTCAGGGGCCACTGAAGCTTTCTTT. This sequence encodes CSVGSVSGATEAFF.

This clone was observed a few times. V gene TRBV5-6 combines with J gene TRBJ2-7, with 9 bases that match TRBD1. V gave up 2 bases and J gave up 8 bases; unmatched junction bases: 2. CDR3 size: 12 residues. The V gene's germline CDR1 is SGHDT and CDR2 YYEEEE. Here the CDR3 DNA reads TGTGCCAGCAGCTTCGGACAGGGGCAGCAGTACTTC. Translated: CASSFGQGQQYF.

The rearrangement joins TRBV10-2 to TRBJ2-1, with 7 nucleotides matching TRBD1. V trimming: 7 bases; J trimming: 4 bases; junction bases outside the gene matches: 7. Germline lookup yields CDR1 WSHSY and CDR2 SAAADI. CDR3 length equals 14 residues. The CDR3 protein is CASTAGGPYNEQFF. The CDR3 nucleotides read TGCGCCAGCACAGCAGGGGGTCCGTACAATGAGCAGTTCTTC.

This chain connects TRBV7-2 to TRBJ2-7, with D perhaps matching TRBD1 (6 bases). Germline V lookup: CDR1 SGHTA, CDR2 FQGNSA. This CDR3 is built from 13 residues. V lost 2 bases to trimming and J lost 5 bases, with 10 bases between them. DNA for the CDR3: TGTGCCAGCAGCTTACACAGGGACAACGAGCAGTACTTC. Translation gives CASSLHRDNEQYF.

The chain uses TRBV11-2 and TRBJ2-7; weak D call: TRBD2 (6 bases). V was trimmed by 5 bases and J by 7 bases, leaving 6 bases between them. This CDR3 has 10 residues. Germline CDR1 and CDR2: SGHAT and FQNNGV. As DNA, the CDR3 is TGTGCCAGCAGCGCGGGGGAGCAGTACTTC. Translating it yields CASSAGEQYF.

The chain is built from TRBV7-2 and TRBJ1-1; perhaps TRBD1 as D (5 bases). V lost 1 base to trimming and J lost 10 bases, with 25 bases between them. CDR3 length: 17 amino acids. Germline assignment: CDR1 SGHTA and CDR2 FQGNSA. The CDR3 loop is CASSLGSETSRGIGAFF. As DNA, the CDR3 is TGTGCCAGCAGCTTAGGCTCCGAGACCTCAAGGGGTATAGGAGCTTTCTTT.

This clone occurred once. The chain links TRBV7-9 to TRBJ2-5; no clear D gene. Trimming took off 0 bases at V and 2 bases at J, with 16 bases between the two ends. The length of the CDR3 is 17 residues. Germline V CDR1 and CDR2: SEHNR, FQNEAQ (reference sequence). CDR3 sequence: CASSLAGLRLPQETQYF. CDR3 in DNA: TGTGCCAGCAGCTTAGCGGGCCTTAGACTCCCGCAAGAGACCCAGTACTTC. Full variable domain (remainder filled in from reference TRBV7-9 and TRBJ2-5): DTGVSQNPRHKITKRGQNVTFRCDPISEHNRLYWYRQTLGQGPEFLTYFQNEAQLEKSRLLSDRFSAERPKGSFSTLEIQRTEQGDSAMYLCASSLAGLRLPQETQYFGPGTRLLVL.

The chain recombines TRBV9 with TRBJ1-2; D may be TRBD1 (5 bases). Germline loops: CDR1 SGDLS, CDR2 YYNGEE. Trimming removed 3 bases from V and 3 bases from J, with 15 bases in between. This CDR3 has 15 residues. The CDR3 sequence: CASSGDSPLYYGYTF. DNA for the CDR3: TGTGCCAGCAGCGGCGACAGCCCCCTTTACTATGGCTACACCTTC.

A single count supports this clone. The V gene is TRBV6-5, the J gene TRBJ2-1; D is undetermined. Trimming cost V 4 bases and J 8 bases, with 18 bases left between them. Germline loops: CDR1 MNHEY, CDR2 SVGAGI. There are 15 residues in the CDR3. The CDR3 nucleotides read TGTGCCAGCAGTTCGTGGACCCCATGGCACGATGAGCAGTTCTTC. This sequence encodes CASSSWTPWHDEQFF.

The J gene is TRBJ2-2, the V gene TRBV5-4; D not certain. The V end lost 4 bases, the J end lost 3 bases, and 4 bases lay between the germline ends. Germline values: CDR1 SGHNT, CDR2 YYREEE (reference sequence). This CDR3 spans 12 amino acids. CDR3 bases: TGTGCCAGCAGCGGACACACCGGGGAGCTGTTTTTT. This codes for CASSGHTGELFF.

The J gene is TRBJ2-5, the V gene TRBV19; 11 bases match TRBD2. CDR3 length equals 15 residues. CDR1 is LNHDA, CDR2 SQIVND, per germline (reference sequence). V trimming: 5 bases; J trimming: 9 bases; junction bases outside the gene matches: 11. The CDR3: CASSLLAGEGSPQYF. CDR3 sequence (DNA): TGTGCCAGTAGTCTACTAGCGGGGGAGGGGAGTCCCCAGTACTTC.

The genes are TRBV6-1 and TRBJ2-2, with D tentatively TRBD1 or TRBD2 (6 bases each). The CDR3 covers 16 residues. The germline V gene has CDR1 MNHNS and CDR2 SASEGT. Trimming cost V 3 bases and J 6 bases, with 17 bases left between them. CDR3: CASSDGGGMVSGELFF. Written as DNA, the CDR3 is TGTGCCAGCAGTGACGGGGGCGGAATGGTATCCGGGGAGCTGTTTTTT.

The chain links TRBV9 to TRBJ1-2; no clear D. The V end lost 6 bases, the J end lost 6 bases, and 12 bases lay between the germline ends. The germline gives CDR1 SGDLS, CDR2 YYNGEE. The CDR3 runs 12 residues. The CDR3 nucleotides read TGTGCCAGCACGCAAGCTCGGGATGGCTACACCTTC. It yields the protein CASTQARDGYTF.

The rearrangement joins TRBV5-1 to TRBJ2-7; no clear D. V lost 0 bases and J lost 6, with 16 bases in between. Germline V gene sequence: CDR1 SGHRS, CDR2 YFSETQ. The CDR3 consists of 15 residues. For the CDR3, the DNA is TGCGCCAGCAGCTTGGGGCCGACCTGGATGGGCGAGCAGTACTTC. Translation gives CASSLGPTWMGEQYF. The complete variable domain, with remaining parts taken from reference TRBV5-1 and TRBJ2-7, reads KAGVTQTPRYLIKTRGQQVTLSCSPISGHRSVSWYQQTPGQGLQFLFEYFSETQRNKGNFPGRFSGRQFSNSRSEMNVSTLELGDSALYLCASSLGPTWMGEQYFGPGTRLTVT.

There are a few counts of this clone. V gene TRBV2 combines with J gene TRBJ1-5; D remains unclear. Germline V lookup: CDR1 SNHLY, CDR2 FYNNEI. V lost 6 bases and J 6 bases, leaving 12 bases between the germline ends. This CDR3 spans 13 amino acids. For the CDR3, the DNA is TGTGCCAGCAGCCAAGTCTGGGGTCAGCCCCAGCATTTT. Protein: CASSQVWGQPQHF.

CDR3 residues: CASSLEVGQGSYEQYF. The CDR3 nucleotides read TGTGCCAGCAGTTTAGAGGTAGGACAGGGTTCCTACGAGCAGTACTTC. The chain employs TRBV28 and TRBJ2-7, with 8 bases that match TRBD1. Germline lookup yields CDR1 MDHEN and CDR2 SYDVKM. The CDR3 loop spans 16 amino acids. V gave up 2 bases and J gave up 1 base; unmatched junction bases: 7.

The rearrangement joins TRBV10-3 to TRBJ2-7; D ambiguous. V lost 1 base and J 2 bases, leaving 9 bases between the germline ends. The CDR3 covers 14 residues. Germline loops: CDR1 ENHRY, CDR2 SYGVKD. CDR3 in amino acids: CAISEYPVTYEQYF. CDR3 coding DNA: TGTGCCATCAGTGAGTACCCAGTAACCTACGAGCAGTACTTC.

The rearrangement joins TRBV4-2 to TRBJ2-2, with D possibly matching TRBD1 (6 bases). The CDR3 consists of 16 residues. The germline V gene encodes CDR1 LGHNA and CDR2 YNFKEQ. V lost 2 bases and J lost 4, with 14 bases in between. This CDR3 reads CASSQNRALSTGELFF. The CDR3 nucleotides read TGTGCCAGCAGCCAAAACAGGGCATTGAGCACCGGGGAGCTGTTTTTT.

The chain uses TRBV10-2 and TRBJ2-4; D might be TRBD2 (6 bases). Germline CDR1 and CDR2: WSHSY and SAAADI. The V end lost 6 bases, the J end lost 6 bases, and 24 bases lay between the germline ends. This CDR3 has 17 amino acids. The CDR3 is CASRDTGGEGWGNIQYF. The CDR3 nucleotides are TGCGCCAGCAGAGACACCGGGGGAGAGGGGTGGGGAAACATTCAGTACTTC.

The rearrangement links TRBV7-9 to TRBJ2-5, with a weak D call TRBD2 (7 bases). The CDR3 has 14 amino acids. Trimming cost V 5 bases and J 5 bases, with 15 bases left between them. Germline values: CDR1 SEHNR, CDR2 FQNEAQ (reference sequence). The CDR3 DNA follows: TGTGCCAGCAGCCCCCCGGGGGGCTCGGAGACCCAGTACTTC. Translating it yields CASSPPGGSETQYF. The variable domain in full, with the rest retrieved from reference TRBV7-9 and TRBJ2-5, is DTGVSQNPRHKITKRGQNVTFRCDPISEHNRLYWYRQTLGQGPEFLTYFQNEAQLEKSRLLSDRFSAERPKGSFSTLEIQRTEQGDSAMYLCASSPPGGSETQYFGPGTRLLVL.

The rearrangement uses TRBV27 and TRBJ2-1; 7 bases are shared with TRBD2. CDR1 and CDR2 (germline): MNHEY, SMNVEV (reference sequence). The trim removed 0 bases at V and 8 bases at J, leaving 7 bases unmatched. The CDR3 totals 15 residues. The CDR3 reads CASSLSSGVGYEQFF. The CDR3 nucleotides are TGTGCCAGCAGTTTATCGAGCGGGGTTGGATATGAGCAGTTCTTC.

The chain carries TRBV13 and TRBJ2-7; D unclear. The CDR3 is 12 amino acids. Trimming cost V 0 bases and J 7 bases, with 7 bases left between them. Looked up from germline, CDR1 is PRHDT and CDR2 is FYEKMQ (reference sequence). CDR3 residues: CASSLGHGEQYF. In nucleotides, the CDR3 is TGTGCCAGCAGCTTAGGACACGGGGAGCAGTACTTC.

This clone occurred a few times. The chain couples TRBV19 to TRBJ1-5; the match to TRBD1 covers 7 bases. V lost 2 bases to trimming and J lost 5 bases; unmatched junction nucleotides: 3. CDR1 and CDR2 from the germline V gene are LNHDA and SQIVND (reference sequence). The CDR3 has 14 residues. CDR3 amino acids: CASSIQGVDQPQHF. Written as DNA, the CDR3 is TGTGCCAGTAGTATACAGGGGGTGGATCAGCCCCAGCATTTT.

This rearrangement joins TRBV6-5 to TRBJ2-2, with no clear D. This CDR3 spans 14 amino acids. The germline V gene has CDR1 MNHEY and CDR2 SVGAGI. The V gene lost 4 bases and the J gene lost 3 bases, with 9 bases spanning the gap. The CDR3 protein is CASSLYGDTGELFF. CDR3 DNA: TGTGCCAGCAGTTTATACGGCGACACCGGGGAGCTGTTTTTT.

The chain recombines TRBV6-6 with TRBJ1-2; D uncertain. Germline loops: CDR1 MNHNY, CDR2 SVGAGI (reference sequence). V was trimmed by 0 bases and J by 4 bases, leaving 9 bases between them. The CDR3 runs 14 residues. Written as DNA, the CDR3 is TGTGCCAGCAGTTACTCGGCCAGGTTCTATGGCTACACCTTC. It specifies CASSYSARFYGYTF.

The rearrangement joins TRBV5-6 to TRBJ1-5; D unclear. From germline, CDR1 is SGHDT and CDR2 YYEEEE. V lost 0 bases, J lost 7 bases, and 5 bases lay in between. CDR3 length: 12 amino acids. As DNA, the CDR3 is TGTGCCAGCAGCTTGGGAGAACAGCCCCAGCATTTT. Translated: CASSLGEQPQHF.

This chain links TRBV5-6 with TRBJ2-1, with no clear D. V was cut by 4 bases and J by 7 bases, with 9 bases left in between. CDR3 length: 12 amino acids. Germline V gene data show CDR1 as SGHDT and CDR2 as YYEEEE. CDR3 protein: CASSPVGNEQFF. CDR3 coding DNA: TGTGCCAGCAGCCCCGTAGGTAATGAGCAGTTCTTC.

The V gene is TRBV7-2, the J gene TRBJ2-5, with 7 bases matching TRBD1. Looked up from germline, CDR1 is SGHTA and CDR2 is FQGNSA. Unmatched junction bases numbered 5, after V lost 3 bases and J lost 1 base. The CDR3 contains 15 residues. DNA of the CDR3: TGTGCCAGCAGCTTGTGGGGACAGATCCAAGAGACCCAGTACTTC. Translation: CASSLWGQIQETQYF.

Many counts were recorded for this clone. The genes are TRBV6-6 and TRBJ1-5; 9 nucleotides align to TRBD1. Germline V gene lookup returns CDR1 MNHNY and CDR2 SVGAGI (reference sequence). The CDR3 runs to 15 residues. V shed 6 bases, J shed 5 bases, and the junction held 8 bases outside the gene matches. CDR3 sequence (DNA): TGTGCCAGCAGCTCCCCGGGACAGGGAGATCAGCCCCAGCATTTT. Translated, it gives CASSSPGQGDQPQHF.

The rearrangement uses TRBV5-1 and TRBJ2-7, with D unresolved. Looked up from germline, CDR1 is SGHRS and CDR2 is YFSETQ. This CDR3 has 14 residues. V was trimmed by 0 bases and J by 2 bases, leaving 9 bases between them. As DNA, the CDR3 is TGCGCCAGCAGCTTGGATACTATCCCCTACGAGCAGTACTTC. It translates to CASSLDTIPYEQYF.